The entry below describes one T cell receptor (beta chain). One end of the junction is discordant with germline, which a read error may explain. The source of the sample is a study of T cell changes during pregnancy in multiple sclerosis. Assay: immunoSEQ multiplex PCR; the TCRdb copy retains only in-frame clones and omits some. The sample lists some 71,000 clones, about 90% occurring once. The CDR3 consists of 13 residues. Germline CDR1 is SSHAT and CDR2 is FNYEAQ (reference sequence). Specimen: peripheral blood, collected after pregnancy. The receptor's source is a female donor with multiple sclerosis, enrolled in a pregnancy study. The chain is built from TRBV7-7 and TRBJ2-5, with 8 bases aligning to TRBD1. CDR3 protein: CASSLDRGETQYF. Written as DNA, the CDR3 is TGTGCTAGCAGCTTAGACAGGGGAGAGACCCAGTACTTC.